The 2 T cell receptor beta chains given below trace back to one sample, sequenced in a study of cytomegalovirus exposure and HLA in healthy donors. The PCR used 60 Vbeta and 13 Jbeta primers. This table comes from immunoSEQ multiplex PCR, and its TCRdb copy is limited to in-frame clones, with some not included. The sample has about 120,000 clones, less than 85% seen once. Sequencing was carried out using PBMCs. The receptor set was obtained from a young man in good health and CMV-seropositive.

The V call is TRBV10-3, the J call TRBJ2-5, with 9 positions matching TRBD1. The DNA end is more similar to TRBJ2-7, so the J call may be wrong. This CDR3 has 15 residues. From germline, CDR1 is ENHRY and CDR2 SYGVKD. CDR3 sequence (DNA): TGTGCCATCAGCGTAGGACAGGGGCCATCCTACGAGCAGTACTTC. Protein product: CAISVGQGPSYEQYF.

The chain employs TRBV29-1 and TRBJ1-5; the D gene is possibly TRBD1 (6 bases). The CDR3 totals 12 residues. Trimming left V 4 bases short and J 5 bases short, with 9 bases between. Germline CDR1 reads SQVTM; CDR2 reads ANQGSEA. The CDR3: CSVGGPDQPQHF. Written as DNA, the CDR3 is TGCAGCGTTGGGGGGCCGGATCAGCCCCAGCATTTT.